Following are 25 T cell receptor beta chains from one sample sequenced in a study of blood T cell repertoires in COVID-19. TCRdb's table, derived via immunoSEQ multiplex PCR, lists solely in-frame clones and lacks some. Among over 200,000 clones listed, around 86% were seen once. Sequencing used peripheral blood. The receptors here all came from a man in his fifties or sixties with COVID-19, enrolled during active disease.

The rearrangement joins TRBV6-1 to TRBJ1-6; the D gene is possibly TRBD1 (6 bases). The CDR3 covers 18 residues. The V end lost 3 bases, the J end lost 0 bases, and 15 bases lay between the germline ends. Per germline, CDR1 MNHNS and CDR2 SASEGT. CDR3 DNA: TGTGCCAGCAGTGATAAAACAACAGGGAGCTCCTATAATTCACCCCTCCACTTT. Its translation: CASSDKTTGSSYNSPLHF.

The chain joins TRBV5-5 to TRBJ1-4; D gene uncertain. The V gene lost 4 bases and the J gene lost 0 bases, with 22 bases spanning the gap. The CDR3 loop spans 19 amino acids. Germline lookup yields CDR1 SGHKS and CDR2 YYEKEE (reference sequence). CDR3 in DNA: TGTGCCAGCAGCCACCTCCCTTGGGAGGGAGGGTCAACTAATGAAAAACTGTTTTTT. This encodes CASSHLPWEGGSTNEKLFF.

A few counts support this clone. This sequence joins TRBV7-9 and TRBJ2-3; TRBD2 matches at 8 bases. The CDR3 is 13 amino acids. Germline values: CDR1 SEHNR, CDR2 FQNEAQ (reference sequence). J lost 10 bases, V lost 0 bases, and 3 bases had no gene match. The CDR3 bases are TGTGCCAGCAGCTTAGCCGGCGGGGGGCCGCAGTATTTT. It specifies CASSLAGGGPQYF.

The V and J genes are TRBV28 and TRBJ2-2, with 9 positions matching TRBD1. Germline CDR1 is MDHEN and CDR2 is SYDVKM. J lost 2 bases, V lost 6 bases, and 4 bases had no gene match. The CDR3 has 15 amino acids. For the CDR3, the DNA is TGTGCCAGCAGGGGGACAGGGACAAACACCGGGGAGCTGTTTTTT. It codes for CASRGTGTNTGELFF.

This chain uses TRBV9 with TRBJ2-7, with a tentative D call TRBD2 (5 bases). This CDR3 contains 16 residues. Germline CDR1 and CDR2: SGDLS and YYNGEE. The germline V and J ends were trimmed by 0 bases and 0 bases, with 13 bases remaining between them. CDR3 sequence reads: CASSVGEGWSSYEQYF. The CDR3 DNA is TGTGCCAGCAGCGTAGGTGAGGGATGGAGCTCCTACGAGCAGTACTTC.

This rearrangement joins TRBV10-2 to TRBJ2-5, with D perhaps matching TRBD2 (7 bases). Germline V CDR1 and CDR2: WSHSY, SAAADI. V lost 3 bases, J lost 4 bases, and 15 bases lay in between. The CDR3 runs to 15 residues. The CDR3 nucleotides read TGCGCCAGCAGTGATGTAGGGGGAGGGCTAGAGACCCAGTACTTC. The encoded protein is CASSDVGGGLETQYF.

The genes are TRBV29-1 and TRBJ2-7; 7 bases fit TRBD2. The germline V gene encodes CDR1 SQVTM and CDR2 ANQGSEA. The CDR3 consists of 15 residues. V was clipped by 0 bases and J by 0 bases; unmatched bases: 5. The CDR3 DNA reads as TGCAGCGTTGAAGATCGGGGCGGGAGCTCCTACGAGCAGTACTTC. Residues: CSVEDRGGSSYEQYF.

The chain carries TRBV7-2 and TRBJ1-3; D not certain. Per the germline V gene, CDR1 is SGHTA and CDR2 is FQGNSA. The germline V and J ends were trimmed by 2 bases and 4 bases, with 3 bases remaining between them. The CDR3 runs to 12 residues. CDR3 residues: CASSLQGNTIYF. Here the CDR3 DNA reads TGTGCCAGCAGCTTACAGGGAAACACCATATATTTT.

The V gene is TRBV4-1, the J gene TRBJ2-7; maybe TRBD1 (6 bases). The CDR3 length is 15 residues. V was clipped by 4 bases and J by 0 bases, with 13 bases between them. The germline gives CDR1 MGHRA, CDR2 YSYEKL. CDR3 amino acids: CASSRIGTNSYEQYF. CDR3 coding DNA: TGCGCCAGCAGCCGAATCGGGACAAACTCCTACGAGCAGTACTTC.

V gene TRBV7-3 combines with J gene TRBJ2-1, with TRBD2 identical over 9 bases. CDR1 and CDR2 (germline): SGHTA, FQGTGA. CDR3 size: 15 residues. Trimming at V came to 5 bases and at J to 5 bases, leaving 7 bases not matched to a gene. CDR3 sequence: CASSVLAGLDNEQFF. The CDR3, as DNA: TGTGCCAGCAGCGTCCTAGCGGGGTTGGACAATGAGCAGTTCTTC.

The genes are TRBV18 and TRBJ1-2; 7 bases fit TRBD1. V lost 3 bases to trimming and J lost 5 bases; unmatched junction nucleotides: 3. This CDR3 contains 13 residues. Germline-derived CDR1 and CDR2 are KGHSH and LQKENI. CDR3 in DNA: TGTGCCAGCTCACCGGGACAGTCATATGGCTACACCTTC. Translation gives CASSPGQSYGYTF.

The V call is TRBV5-4, the J call TRBJ1-4, with TRBD1 identical over 7 bases. Germline lookup yields CDR1 SGHNT and CDR2 YYREEE (reference sequence). Germline trimming cut 1 base from V and 8 bases from J; bases unmatched to any gene: 5. The CDR3 runs 14 residues. The CDR3 spells CASSLRDRGEKLFF. CDR3 DNA: TGTGCCAGCAGCTTGCGGGACAGAGGGGAAAAACTGTTTTTT. The variable domain in full, with the rest retrieved from reference TRBV5-4 and TRBJ1-4, is ETGVTQSPTHLIKTRGQQVTLRCSSQSGHNTVSWYQQALGQGPQFIFQYYREEENGRGNFPPRFSGLQFPNYSSELNVNALELDDSALYLCASSLRDRGEKLFFGSGTQLSVL.

The gene calls are TRBV19 and TRBJ2-1; tentative D call: TRBD2 (7 bases). Germline CDR1 LNHDA, CDR2 SQIVND (reference sequence). This CDR3 is 17 amino acids long. Trimming shortened V by 2 bases and J by 15 bases, and 29 bases separated the two germline ends. This CDR3 reads CASSIRDTRLIGGGLFF. The CDR3 DNA sequence: TGTGCCAGTAGTATACGCGACACCCGACTCATTGGGGGGGGCCTGTTCTTC.

The rearrangement links TRBV9 to TRBJ2-7; 7 bases align to TRBD2. Germline CDR1 SGDLS, CDR2 YYNGEE. V trimming: 3 bases; J trimming: 0 bases; junction bases outside the gene matches: 6. This CDR3 has 15 residues. Written as DNA, the CDR3 is TGTGCCAGCAGCGAAGGGACTACCTCCTCCTACGAGCAGTACTTC. Encoded protein: CASSEGTTSSYEQYF.

This clone was recorded only once. The V call is TRBV7-2, the J call TRBJ2-7, with 8 bases identical to TRBD2. Losses at the gene ends were 1 base for V and 6 bases for J; bases not matched to a gene: 8. The CDR3 contains 15 residues. Germline-derived CDR1 and CDR2 are SGHTA and FQGNSA. Here the CDR3 DNA reads TGTGCCAGCAGCTTAGATCCGGGAGGGTTACGCGAGCAGTACTTC. This translates into CASSLDPGGLREQYF.

The V gene is TRBV19, the J gene TRBJ2-2; 13 nucleotides align to TRBD2. The V gene's germline CDR1 is LNHDA and CDR2 SQIVND (reference sequence). CDR3 length: 17 residues. J lost 0 bases, V lost 5 bases, and 3 bases had no gene match. CDR3 DNA sequence: TGTGCCAGTAGTTTACTAGCGGGAGGGCCGAACACCGGGGAGCTGTTTTTT. Amino acids: CASSLLAGGPNTGELFF.

The chain joins TRBV7-6 to TRBJ2-3, with 10 nucleotides matching TRBD2. The junction had 6 bases not matched to a gene; V was cut back by 3 bases and J by 3 bases. Germline V gene data show CDR1 as SGHVS and CDR2 as FNYEAQ. The CDR3 is 16 amino acids. The chain's CDR3 is CASSFSAGGPTDTQYF. The DNA for the CDR3 is TGTGCCAGCAGCTTCTCAGCGGGAGGGCCGACAGATACGCAGTATTTT.

For this clone: This same CDR3 is encoded by further DNA sequences in the sample. V and J are TRBV12-3 or TRBV12-4 and TRBJ1-1; D may be TRBD1 (5 bases). V was trimmed by 3 bases and J by 1 base, leaving 6 bases between them. The CDR3 has 13 amino acids. The DNA of the CDR3 is TGTGCCAGCAGTTTTACAGGGAACACTGAAGCTTTCTTT. Its translation: CASSFTGNTEAFF.

The rearrangement links TRBV5-4 to TRBJ1-1, with TRBD1 identical over 7 bases. The junction had 9 bases not matched to a gene; V was cut back by 4 bases and J by 0 bases. This CDR3 comprises 16 residues. CDR1 is SGHNT and CDR2 is YYREEE in the germline V gene (reference sequence). The CDR3 is CASSGITGALNTEAFF. CDR3 DNA: TGTGCCAGCAGCGGGATCACAGGGGCGTTGAACACTGAAGCTTTCTTT.

This clone was found a few times. The DNA for the CDR3 is TGTGCCAGCAGCGACCAAGCCGGGGTAGCGACCACGCAGTATTTT. Translated: CASSDQAGVATTQYF. This chain links TRBV9 with TRBJ2-3; tentatively, D is TRBD2 (5 bases). The V end lost 3 bases, the J end lost 9 bases, and 20 bases lay between the germline ends. This CDR3 contains 15 residues. The germline V gene has CDR1 SGDLS and CDR2 YYNGEE.

The V call is TRBV19, the J call TRBJ1-5, with TRBD1 identical over 7 bases. The germline CDR1 and CDR2 sequences are LNHDA and SQIVND (reference sequence). V lost 3 bases to trimming and J lost 2 bases; unmatched junction nucleotides: 16. The CDR3 runs to 19 residues. CDR3 nucleotides: TGTGCCAGTAGTATGGGTGGCAGGGGGTCGACTTGGGGCAATCAGCCCCAGCATTTT. Translating it yields CASSMGGRGSTWGNQPQHF.

This clone has a handful of counts. The V call is TRBV6-1, the J call TRBJ2-3; no definite D call. The CDR3 runs 14 residues. V was shortened by 3 bases and J by 1 base, with 8 bases between the two germline ends. From germline, CDR1 is MNHNS and CDR2 SASEGT. CDR3 coding DNA: TGTGCCAGCAGTGAGGTCCGGGGCACAGATACGCAGTATTTT. This gives the protein CASSEVRGTDTQYF.

Comments on this clone: Sequence at one end of the junction differs from germline and may be a read error. V usage is TRBV28 and J usage is TRBJ1-5; 9 bases line up with TRBD1. CDR3 length: 14 amino acids. Germline CDR1 MDHEN, CDR2 SYDVKM. The CDR3 reads CTSLGTGRNQPQHF. The CDR3 DNA is TGTACCAGCCTGGGGACAGGGCGCAATCAGCCCCAGCATTTT.

This clone was observed a single time. The chain uses TRBV2 and TRBJ2-3; 8 nucleotides line up with TRBD1. CDR1 is SNHLY, CDR2 FYNNEI, per germline. The CDR3 runs to 15 residues. Germline trimming cut 4 bases from V and 2 bases from J; bases unmatched to any gene: 5. The CDR3 DNA reads as TGTGCCAGCAGTGGAGACAGGGGCCCCACAGATACGCAGTATTTT. Amino acids: CASSGDRGPTDTQYF.

The chain carries TRBV5-1 and TRBJ2-1, with 8 bases identical to TRBD1. The germline gives CDR1 SGHRS, CDR2 YFSETQ. With 0 bases clipped from V and 6 bases from J, the junction kept 2 bases outside the gene matches. This CDR3 spans 14 amino acids. The CDR3 here is CASSLDGQGNEQFF. The DNA for the CDR3 is TGCGCCAGCAGCTTGGACGGACAGGGCAATGAGCAGTTCTTC.